These T cell receptor beta chains were read from a single sample in a study of blood T cell repertoires in COVID-19. TCRdb's copy holds only in-frame clones and misses some; the assay was immunoSEQ multiplex PCR. The sample lists 160,000 or so clones, 82% occurring once. The source material was PBMCs or T cells enriched from blood (not recorded which). The receptors come from a man aged 60-69 years who had recovered from COVID-19. Both conserved end residues are trimmed from each CDR3. D genes are given only for firm matches.

j_call	d_call	v_call	cdr3_aa
TRBJ2-3	.	TRBV7-3	ASSLPSDTQY
TRBJ1-4	TRBD1	TRBV3-1/TRBV3-2	ASSIDRATGILF
TRBJ2-4	TRBD1	TRBV18	ASSPTTGGIIRVQY
TRBJ2-7	TRBD2	TRBV5-1	ASRRDLAVHYEQY
TRBJ2-6	.	TRBV29-1	SVEVRVNSGANVLT
TRBJ1-2	.	TRBV11-2	ASSLTANYGYT
TRBJ2-3	TRBD2	TRBV7-2	ASSRGGTGGSDTQY
TRBJ1-6	.	TRBV6-5	ASSPLAGANSPLH
TRBJ2-7	TRBD2	TRBV5-1	ASSSRTSGQSY
TRBJ1-6	.	TRBV28	ASSSRSTVTSPLH
TRBJ2-4	.	TRBV19	ASTNMGTGTLLAKNIQY
TRBJ2-2	TRBD2	TRBV9	ASTKTGTSGTGELF
TRBJ2-1	TRBD2	TRBV7-9	ASSTRTSGTANEQF
TRBJ1-4	.	TRBV28	ASSFQGNNEKLF
TRBJ1-2	TRBD1	TRBV11-2	ASSWTGGARGYT
TRBJ1-1	.	TRBV3-1/TRBV3-2	ASTSVLGTEAF
TRBJ2-7	TRBD2	TRBV28	ASSLVGTSTFEQY
TRBJ2-2	TRBD2	TRBV5-5	ASSSGTRHTGELF
TRBJ1-4	.	TRBV5-1	ASSFDRRFNEKLF
TRBJ2-1	TRBD2	TRBV30	AWRTRREGLCNEQF
TRBJ1-1	.	TRBV9	ASSADSLEAF
TRBJ2-2	.	TRBV14	VSSPANTGELF
TRBJ1-4	TRBD1	TRBV19	ASSLDRGSTEKLF
TRBJ1-4	.	TRBV6-1	ASSERSLSAQVLF
TRBJ1-1	.	TRBV18	ASSPRQSMNTEAF
TRBJ2-1	.	TRBV29-1	SGRPGVGEQF
TRBJ2-2	.	TRBV19	ASSIGGGELF
TRBJ1-4	.	TRBV28	AIQERANEKLF
TRBJ1-2	.	TRBV28	ASSWDTTNYGYT
TRBJ1-2	.	TRBV24-1	ATSAGYGYT
TRBJ2-2	.	TRBV29-1	SVAPTANTGELF
TRBJ1-1	.	TRBV23-1	ASSQFTYGTEAF
TRBJ2-7	TRBD2	TRBV5-4	ASSLSGRGEQY
TRBJ1-3	.	TRBV5-6	ASSLAGTYSGNTIY
TRBJ1-3	.	TRBV4-2	ASSQGDLTGSGNTIY
TRBJ1-6	.	TRBV27	ASSLNVNKGSPLH
TRBJ1-5	TRBD1	TRBV19	ASSTERGDRGSQPQH
TRBJ1-2	.	TRBV5-1	ASSLESRSNYGYT
TRBJ1-2	TRBD1	TRBV20-1	SAKTGNGYT
TRBJ1-4	.	TRBV30	AWSAVTNEKLF
TRBJ1-1	.	TRBV6-5	AAGGGVNTEAF
TRBJ2-3	.	TRBV28	ASSLLSGRDTQY
TRBJ2-6	.	TRBV28	ASSFGPQANVLT
TRBJ2-4	.	TRBV21-1	ASSSRLAGGLAKNIQY
TRBJ2-5	TRBD2	TRBV5-1	ASSATSAQETQY
TRBJ1-1	.	TRBV15	ATSGTGLGDTEAF
TRBJ2-2	TRBD2	TRBV5-1	ASSFKLAGNTGELF
TRBJ2-2	.	TRBV6-1	ASSENPGPLRGGELF
TRBJ1-1	.	TRBV2	ASIFSRGLNTEAF
TRBJ2-3	TRBD2	TRBV27	ASSSGTSGATDTQY
TRBJ1-2	TRBD1	TRBV19	ASSGQGVTYGYT
TRBJ1-4	TRBD1	TRBV3-1/TRBV3-2	ASSPQGFGEKLF
TRBJ1-6	.	TRBV15	ATSRETGGNSPLH